Following are 13 T cell receptor beta chains from one sample sequenced in a study of blood T cells in healthy people across ages. Together with a sample-barcoded 5' primer, a J-beta primer mix was included in a second PCR lasting about 7 to 12 cycles. TCRdb independently ran MiXCR on the 5' RACE reads; one entry per CDR3 protein. The data contain 550,000 to 600,000 distinct CDR3 sequences, under 55% of them seen just once; the ten biggest clones take up 20% to 25%. Source material: blood. These receptors originate from a man aged 80 or over in good health.

Comments on this clonotype: The CDR3 carries no conserved terminal phenylalanine or tryptophan, so it likely arises from a read error. This chain connects TRBV7-2 to TRBJ2-5; D is ambiguous. V lost 3 bases and J 1 base, leaving 9 bases between the germline ends. Per germline, CDR1 SGHTA and CDR2 FQGNSA. This CDR3 is built from 14 residues. CDR3 protein: CASSFWAIQETQYL. The CDR3 DNA is TGTGCCAGCAGCTTCTGGGCGATCCAAGAGACCCAGTACTTA.

The chain recombines TRBV2 with TRBJ1-4; D remains unclear. V lost 10 bases and J lost 4, with 13 bases in between. The germline CDR1 and CDR2 sequences are SNHLY and FYNNEI. The CDR3 has 13 amino acids. CDR3 loop: CATSSRDNEKLFF. The DNA of the CDR3 is TGTGCCACCTCCTCCCGGGATAATGAAAAACTGTTTTTT.

Regarding this clonotype: A much larger clone differs from this one at a single base, so this may be a read error. The gene calls are TRBV6-5 and TRBJ2-7; TRBD1 matches at 12 bases. The CDR3 covers 14 residues. Germline V CDR1 and CDR2: MNHEY, SVGAGI. J gave up 7 bases and V 5 bases, and 6 bases lay outside the gene matches. The DNA for the CDR3 is TGTGCCAGCAGTGCCCGGGACAGGGGGCGTGAGCAGTACTTC. Its protein is CASSARDRGREQYF.

The chain couples TRBV15 to TRBJ2-3; 8 nucleotides match TRBD2. The CDR3 has 16 amino acids. CDR1 is LNHNV and CDR2 is YYDKDF in the germline V gene (reference sequence). Trimming took 0 bases from V and 2 from J; bases not matched to a gene: 4. CDR3: CATSRELAAVTDTQYF. In nucleotides, the CDR3 is TGTGCCACCAGCAGAGAACTAGCGGCAGTCACAGATACGCAGTATTTT. The whole variable domain, filled in from reference TRBV15 and TRBJ2-3, reads DAMVIQNPRYQVTQFGKPVTLSCSQTLNHNVMYWYQQKSSQAPKLLFHYYDKDFNNEADTPDNFQSRRPNTSFCFLDIRSPGLGDTAMYLCATSRELAAVTDTQYFGPGTRLTVL.

The V gene is TRBV6-6, the J gene TRBJ2-7; no clear D. The V end lost 7 bases, the J end lost 4 bases, and 8 bases lay between the germline ends. The CDR3 covers 11 residues. Per the germline V gene, CDR1 is MNHNY and CDR2 is SVGAGI (reference sequence). The DNA for the CDR3 is TGTGCCAGCAATTTACTTTACGAGCAGTACTTC. This codes for CASNLLYEQYF.

The J gene is TRBJ2-2, the V gene TRBV5-5; D is unclear. Trimming cost V 6 bases and J 6 bases, with 15 bases left between them. CDR1 is SGHKS, CDR2 YYEKEE, per germline (reference sequence). The CDR3 contains 14 residues. The CDR3 nucleotides are TGTGCCAGCACCTTTGCGACAAGGCCCGGGGAGCTGTTTTTT. Its protein is CASTFATRPGELFF. Together with reference TRBV5-5 and TRBJ2-2, the CDR3 gives the full variable domain: DAGVTQSPTHLIKTRGQQVTLRCSPISGHKSVSWYQQVLGQGPQFIFQYYEKEERGRGNFPDRFSARQFPNYSSELNVNALLLGDSALYLCASTFATRPGELFFGEGSRLTVL.

There are a few counts of this clonotype. V is TRBV27 and J is TRBJ2-7; 9 bases are a match to TRBD1. V gave up 5 bases and J gave up 2 bases; unmatched junction bases: 4. CDR3 length: 14 residues. Germline V lookup: CDR1 MNHEY, CDR2 SMNVEV (reference sequence). The CDR3 nucleotides are TGTGCCAGCAGTAAAGGGACAGGGACCTACGAGCAGTACTTC. Protein product: CASSKGTGTYEQYF.

V and J are TRBV7-2 and TRBJ2-3; a possible D gene is TRBD2 (5 bases). V dropped 2 bases and J dropped 3 bases, with 12 bases sitting between them. CDR1 and CDR2 (germline): SGHTA, FQGNSA. This CDR3 is 15 amino acids long. CDR3 loop: CASSLWGDLTDTQYF. The CDR3 DNA is TGTGCCAGCAGCTTATGGGGAGACTTGACAGATACGCAGTATTTT. Combining the CDR3 with reference TRBV7-2 and TRBJ2-3 gives the whole variable domain GAGVSQSPSNKVTEKGKDVELRCDPISGHTALYWYRQSLGQGLEFLIYFQGNSAPDKSGLPSDRFSAERTGGSVSTLTIQRTQQEDSAVYLCASSLWGDLTDTQYFGPGTRLTVL.

This clonotype was counted only a few times. This rearrangement joins TRBV20-1 to TRBJ1-5; 10 bases fit TRBD1. Germline V CDR1 and CDR2: DFQATT, SNEGSKA (reference sequence). The CDR3 covers 13 residues. After removal of 3 bases from V and 5 bases from J, the junction contained 1 base not matched to a gene. CDR3 amino acids: CSASGTGDQPQHF. The CDR3 DNA sequence: TGCAGTGCTAGTGGGACAGGGGATCAGCCCCAGCATTTT.

This clonotype was observed a few times. The V call is TRBV2, the J call TRBJ2-7; perhaps TRBD2 as D (6 bases). Gene TRBJ2-5 matches the end of the DNA better, so the J call may be wrong. From germline, CDR1 is SNHLY and CDR2 FYNNEI. The CDR3 has 14 residues. The CDR3 protein is CASRTTLGRETQYF. CDR3 DNA: TGTGCCAGCAGAACGACTCTCGGGAGAGAGACCCAGTACTTC.

There are a few counts of this clonotype. V gene TRBV29-1 combines with J gene TRBJ2-1; 10 bases line up with TRBD2. CDR1 SQVTM and CDR2 ANQGSEA come from the germline V gene. The length of the CDR3 is 18 residues. V was pared by 4 bases and J by 5 bases, with 17 bases of the junction left unmatched. CDR3 bases: TGCAGCGTTGCGGGGCTAGCGGGAGAGGGCCTAGGGAACAATGAGCAGTTCTTC. Protein product: CSVAGLAGEGLGNNEQFF.

Ten or more counts support this clonotype. The rearrangement links TRBV6-6 to TRBJ2-1; 12 positions agree with TRBD2. The V segment lost 6 bases and the J segment 10 bases; nucleotides outside the gene matches: 10. The CDR3 length is 15 residues. In germline, CDR1 is MNHNY, CDR2 SVGAGI (reference sequence). The CDR3 loop is CASRWTSGDRGEQFF. The DNA of the CDR3 is TGTGCCAGCAGGTGGACTAGCGGGGACCGGGGAGAGCAGTTCTTC.

The chain carries TRBV20-1 and TRBJ2-7; the D is unclear. The V gene's germline CDR1 is DFQATT and CDR2 SNEGSKA (reference sequence). This CDR3 region has 10 residues. The V and J ends lost 3 bases and 7 bases respectively, with 7 bases between them. This CDR3 is CSASEGEQYF. DNA of the CDR3: TGCAGTGCTAGTGAAGGGGAGCAGTACTTC.